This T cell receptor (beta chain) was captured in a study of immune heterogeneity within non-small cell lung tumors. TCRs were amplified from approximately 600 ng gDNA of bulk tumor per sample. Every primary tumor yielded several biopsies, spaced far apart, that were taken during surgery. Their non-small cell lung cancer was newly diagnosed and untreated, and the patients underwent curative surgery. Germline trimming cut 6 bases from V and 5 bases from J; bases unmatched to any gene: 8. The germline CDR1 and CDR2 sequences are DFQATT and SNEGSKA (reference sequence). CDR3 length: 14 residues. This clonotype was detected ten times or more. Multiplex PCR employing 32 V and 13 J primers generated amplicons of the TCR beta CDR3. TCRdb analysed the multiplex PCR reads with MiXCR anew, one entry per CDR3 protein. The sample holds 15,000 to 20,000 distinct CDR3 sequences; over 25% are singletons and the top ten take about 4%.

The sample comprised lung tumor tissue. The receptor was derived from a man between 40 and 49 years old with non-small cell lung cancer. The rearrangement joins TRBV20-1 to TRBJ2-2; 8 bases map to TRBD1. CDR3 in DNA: TGCAGTGCCTCCCGGACAGGGAGAACCGGGGAGCTGTTTTTT. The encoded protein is CSASRTGRTGELFF.